Below, 8 T cell receptor beta chains from the same sample are listed, as sequenced in a study of control samples from healthy donors and cancer patients. TCRdb keeps only in-frame clones here, not all; method: immunoSEQ multiplex PCR. The repertoire has 98,000 or so clones, roughly 83% of them found once; the top ten carry over 9.5%. Input material: blood. These receptors were taken from a woman aged 30 to 39 in good health.

This chain links TRBV29-1 with TRBJ1-2; D ambiguous. CDR3 length: 14 residues. Looked up from germline, CDR1 is SQVTM and CDR2 is ANQGSEA. V lost 2 bases and J 7 bases, leaving 17 bases between the germline ends. The CDR3 nucleotides read TGCAGCGTTGAAACCGGTCAGGCGCTGGTTGGCTACACCTTC. Translated: CSVETGQALVGYTF.

This clone turned up a few times. The chain employs TRBV19 and TRBJ1-5; weak D call: TRBD1 (6 bases). The CDR3 has 17 amino acids. The V end lost 5 bases, the J end lost 2 bases, and 19 bases lay between the germline ends. Germline CDR1 LNHDA, CDR2 SQIVND (reference sequence). The CDR3 here is CASSAGLISGGNQPQHF. In nucleotides, the CDR3 is TGTGCCAGTAGTGCGGGACTCATTTCAGGGGGCAATCAGCCCCAGCATTTT.

V usage is TRBV19 and J usage is TRBJ2-6, with no clear D. Trimming cost V 5 bases and J 9 bases, with 8 bases left between them. The V gene's germline CDR1 is LNHDA and CDR2 SQIVND (reference sequence). CDR3 length: 12 residues. CDR3 residues: CASSFRNNVLTF. The CDR3 DNA sequence: TGTGCCAGTAGTTTCCGAAACAACGTCCTGACTTTC.

The chain is built from TRBV6-2 or TRBV6-3 and TRBJ1-1; 8 bases are shared with TRBD1. J gave up 7 bases and V 6 bases, and 16 bases lay outside the gene matches. Per the germline V gene, CDR1 is MNHEY and CDR2 is SVGEGT. The CDR3 contains 16 residues. The DNA for the CDR3 is TGTGCCAGCAGCCCTAAAGGGGGCAGGGGGCCGAGTGAAGCTTTCTTT. Amino acid sequence: CASSPKGGRGPSEAFF.

The chain joins TRBV6-4 to TRBJ2-7, with D perhaps matching TRBD1 (5 bases). The CDR3 totals 16 residues. The germline V gene has CDR1 MRHNA and CDR2 SNTAGT. V was pared by 0 bases and J by 0 bases, with 12 bases between. The CDR3 protein is CASSDSMSQGSYEQYF. The CDR3, as DNA: TGTGCCAGCAGTGACTCGATGAGCCAGGGCTCCTACGAGCAGTACTTC.

The rearrangement uses TRBV2 and TRBJ2-5; D unresolved. CDR3 length: 12 residues. CDR1 is SNHLY, CDR2 FYNNEI, per germline. V lost 7 bases, J lost 2 bases, and 8 bases lay in between. The CDR3 is CASMGQQETQYF. CDR3 bases: TGTGCCAGCATGGGCCAGCAAGAGACCCAGTACTTC.

V and J are TRBV10-2 and TRBJ2-2, with D unclear. Germline V CDR1 and CDR2: WSHSY, SAAADI. The CDR3 covers 12 residues. Trimming stripped 7 bases from V and 0 bases from J, with 3 bases between. CDR3 nucleotide sequence: TGCGCCAGCAAGGCGAACACCGGGGAGCTGTTTTTT. Translation gives CASKANTGELFF.

The chain combines TRBV6-5 with TRBJ1-2, with D unresolved. The CDR3 spans 14 residues. Trimming took 3 bases from V and 4 from J, leaving 12 bases between them. Germline values: CDR1 MNHEY, CDR2 SVGAGI. CDR3 loop: CASSYYRDSYGYTF. The CDR3 DNA reads TGTGCCAGCAGTTATTACCGGGATTCCTATGGCTACACCTTC.